A single sample is the source of the 19 T cell receptor beta chains below, sequenced in a study of human T cells and chemical hapten exposure (dated by TCRdb to the early 2020s). The library was produced with 5' RACE. Data came from an Illumina MiSeq. Using fastp trimming at Q25 and MiXCR clonotype assembly, TCRdb reanalyzed the public sequencing data and kept in-frame beta chains. Records with the same CDR3 protein are collapsed into one entry carrying the most frequent genes and DNA. The sample records 130,000 or so distinct CDR3 sequences, 3.5% to 5% of which are singletons. 1.2% to 1.5% of the sample belongs to the ten largest clones. Unfractionated whole blood was collected in Tempus Blood RNA tubes, and total RNA was extracted from that blood. Receptor source: a female donor in good health.

This clonotype was counted many times. This rearrangement joins TRBV2 to TRBJ1-1, with D perhaps matching TRBD1 (5 bases). The CDR3 covers 13 residues. Germline CDR1 and CDR2: SNHLY and FYNNEI. The V end was cut by 11 bases, the J end by 6 bases, with 19 bases between. As DNA, the CDR3 is TGTGCCCCAGCAAAAGGGGTGGGGGCTGAAGCTTTCTTT. It specifies CAPAKGVGAEAFF. The whole variable domain, filled in from reference TRBV2 and TRBJ1-1, reads EPEVTQTPSHQVTQMGQEVILRCVPISNHLYFYWYRQILGQKVEFLVSFYNNEISEKSEIFDDQFSVERPDGSNFTLKIRSTKLEDSAMYFCAPAKGVGAEAFFGQGTRLTVV.

This clonotype turned up a few times. The gene calls are TRBV12-3 or TRBV12-4 and TRBJ2-2; a possible D gene is TRBD1 (5 bases). The CDR3 is 12 residues long. V lost 7 bases and J lost 4, with 7 bases in between. The CDR3 region has the DNA TGTGCCAGCACAGGGCGCACCGGGGAGCTGTTTTTT. Translating it yields CASTGRTGELFF.

This clonotype was found many times. V and J are TRBV12-3 or TRBV12-4 and TRBJ1-2; D not certain. V lost 0 bases and J lost 8, with 13 bases in between. CDR3 size: 14 residues. DNA of the CDR3: TGTGCCAGCAGTTTAGCAGGTTCGGGTCAGGGCTACACCTTC. Amino acids: CASSLAGSGQGYTF.

At least ten counts were recorded for this clonotype. The chain uses TRBV29-1 and TRBJ1-6; 7 bases match TRBD1. The CDR3 consists of 11 residues. V gave up 7 bases and J gave up 10 bases; unmatched junction bases: 4. Germline values: CDR1 SQVTM, CDR2 ANQGSEA. DNA for the CDR3: TGCAGCGAGAGACAGGGCTCACCCCTCCACTTT. Protein sequence: CSERQGSPLHF.

There are many counts of this clonotype. Since a much larger clone is just one base distant, this may be a read error. The chain employs TRBV2 and TRBJ1-2, with no clear D. There are 14 residues in the CDR3. CDR1 and CDR2 from the germline V gene are SNHLY and FYNNEI. The V and J ends lost 3 bases and 6 bases respectively, with 14 bases between them. As DNA, the CDR3 is TGTGCCAGCAGTGAGGCCAGGTCCTCCGATGGCTACACCTTC. Translating gives CASSEARSSDGYTF.

The chain recombines TRBV29-1 with TRBJ2-1, with TRBD2 matching over 9 bases. This CDR3 region has 14 residues. Germline CDR1 is SQVTM and CDR2 is ANQGSEA. The V gene end was trimmed by 3 bases and the J gene end by 4 bases; junction bases not matched to a gene: 4. CDR3: CSVESGGRYNEQFF. The CDR3 DNA follows: TGCAGCGTTGAGAGCGGGGGGAGATACAATGAGCAGTTCTTC.

This clonotype was observed a handful of times. The genes are TRBV7-3 and TRBJ2-5; 14 bases align to TRBD2. The germline V gene encodes CDR1 SGHTA and CDR2 FQGTGA. The CDR3 runs to 16 residues. V was clipped by 5 bases and J by 4 bases; unmatched bases: 6. As DNA, the CDR3 is TGTGCCAGCAGCCAGGACGGACTAGCGGGGGGAGAGACCCAGTACTTC. Translated: CASSQDGLAGGETQYF.

This clonotype came up many times. In DNA, the CDR3 is TGCAGCGAGGGACAGGGAGGCACAGATACGCAGTATTTT. It yields the protein CSEGQGGTDTQYF. The chain uses TRBV29-1 and TRBJ2-3; 9 bases align to TRBD1. CDR1 is SQVTM and CDR2 is ANQGSEA in the germline V gene. After removal of 7 bases from V and 1 base from J, the junction contained 3 bases not matched to a gene. The CDR3 covers 13 residues.

Only a few counts were recorded for this clonotype. The chain recombines TRBV20-1 with TRBJ2-3; D possibly matches TRBD1 or TRBD2 (5 bases each). There are 16 residues in the CDR3. Germline-derived CDR1 and CDR2 are DFQATT and SNEGSKA (reference sequence). V was cut by 6 bases and J by 6 bases, with 25 bases left in between. The CDR3 nucleotides are TGCAGTGCAGGTTCCCTATTCCTGGCTTGGGGGGATACGCAGTATTTT. This sequence encodes CSAGSLFLAWGDTQYF.

This clonotype was counted a few times. V is TRBV24-1 and J is TRBJ2-3; D perhaps matches TRBD2 (6 bases). Trimming took off 2 bases at V and 1 base at J, with 24 bases between the two ends. CDR1 and CDR2 (germline): KGHDR, SFDVKD. This CDR3 has 20 residues. CDR3 in DNA: TGTGCCACCAGTGATTACGGCAGGAGGGAGTTGCTTCGGGGCACAGATACGCAGTATTTT. Translated, it gives CATSDYGRRELLRGTDTQYF.

In this sample, this clonotype turned up many times. This chain's CDR3 is CASSSQGYDTEAFF. DNA of the CDR3: TGCGCCAGCAGCTCACAGGGTTATGACACTGAAGCTTTCTTT. V gene TRBV5-1 combines with J gene TRBJ1-1; D is perhaps TRBD1 (6 bases). Trimming pared 3 bases from V and 3 bases from J, leaving 12 bases between. CDR3 length: 14 amino acids. Germline CDR1 SGHRS, CDR2 YFSETQ.

This clonotype appeared many times. The V and J genes are TRBV12-3 or TRBV12-4 and TRBJ1-5; tentatively, D is TRBD1 (5 bases). The CDR3 runs to 15 residues. Trimming removed 6 bases from V and 0 bases from J, with 12 bases in between. The CDR3 DNA reads TGTGCCAGCAGCCACAGACAGTATAGCAATCAGCCCCAGCATTTT. It is translated as CASSHRQYSNQPQHF.

The table lists this clonotype with a few counts. The chain uses TRBV12-3 or TRBV12-4 and TRBJ1-2; D is uncertain. This CDR3 is built from 16 residues. Trimming pared 3 bases from V and 4 bases from J, leaving 18 bases between. CDR3 region: CASSFLSDGLFYGYTF. CDR3 DNA: TGTGCCAGCAGTTTCCTCTCGGACGGACTTTTCTATGGCTACACCTTC.

This clonotype came up many times. The V and J genes are TRBV29-1 and TRBJ2-7; D unclear. There are 14 residues in the CDR3. V was pared by 7 bases and J by 0 bases, with 16 bases between. Germline V lookup: CDR1 SQVTM, CDR2 ANQGSEA. CDR3 loop: CSATQGPYSYEQYF. As DNA, the CDR3 is TGCAGCGCCACCCAAGGACCTTACTCCTACGAGCAGTACTTC.

This clonotype appeared many times. The rearrangement joins TRBV27 to TRBJ1-1, with a tentative D call TRBD1 (5 bases). Looked up from germline, CDR1 is MNHEY and CDR2 is SMNVEV (reference sequence). V dropped 10 bases and J dropped 12 bases, with 15 bases sitting between them. CDR3 length: 10 amino acids. CDR3: CAITGAWTFF. CDR3 in DNA: TGTGCCATCACTGGGGCATGGACTTTCTTT.

This clonotype was found many times. The chain couples TRBV19 to TRBJ2-7; perhaps TRBD2 as D (6 bases). Trimming removed 2 bases at V and 0 bases at J, with 11 bases between. CDR3 length: 15 residues. Germline values: CDR1 LNHDA, CDR2 SQIVND (reference sequence). DNA for the CDR3: TGTGCCAGTAGTATATCTCCGGGGGACTCCTACGAGCAGTACTTC. Its translation: CASSISPGDSYEQYF.

This clonotype was seen many times. The chain links TRBV20-1 to TRBJ2-5, with TRBD2 matching 8 bases. The CDR3 totals 12 residues. J was trimmed by 9 bases and V by 3 bases; bases with no gene match: 6. The germline gives CDR1 DFQATT, CDR2 SNEGSKA (reference sequence). CDR3 in amino acids: CSASAGGGAQYF. The CDR3 region has the DNA TGCAGTGCTAGCGCGGGGGGTGGGGCCCAGTACTTC.

This clonotype was seen ten or more times. This chain joins TRBV2 and TRBJ1-6; 9 bases map to TRBD1. Germline V gene sequence: CDR1 SNHLY, CDR2 FYNNEI. The V segment lost 8 bases and the J segment 9 bases; nucleotides outside the gene matches: 11. This CDR3 contains 15 residues. The CDR3 here is CASGSGQGSGSPLHF. DNA for the CDR3: TGTGCCAGCGGATCAGGACAGGGGTCCGGTTCACCCCTCCACTTT.

The chain is built from TRBV12-3 or TRBV12-4 and TRBJ2-6; D unresolved. V lost 10 bases to trimming and J lost 7 bases, with 11 bases between them. The CDR3 length is 12 residues. The CDR3 here is CANSAGANVLTF. The CDR3 DNA is TGTGCCAACAGCGCCGGAGCCAACGTCCTGACTTTC.